This T cell receptor beta chain was sequenced during a study of OX40 agonist ivuxolimab in advanced cancers. Sampled blood was obtained at baseline, cycle 4 day 1, and cycle 7 day 1. V gave up 5 bases and J gave up 5 bases; unmatched junction bases: 4. Germline CDR1 MDHEN, CDR2 SYDVKM. This CDR3 has 15 residues. Profiling relied on immunoSEQ multiplex PCR, and the TCRdb table lists in-frame clones only, not all of them. The sample records roughly 91,000 clones, approximately 95% being singletons. The J gene is TRBJ2-3, the V gene TRBV28; TRBD2 agrees at 13 bases. The origin of this receptor is an adult with an advanced solid tumor such as melanoma, head and neck, liver or kidney cancer. The starting material was CD4+ or CD8+ T cells sorted from blood, obtained in a trial of the OX40 agonist ivuxolimab. CDR3 in amino acids: CASSVRLAGGDTQYF. As DNA, the CDR3 is TGTGCCAGCAGTGTAAGACTAGCGGGGGGAGATACGCAGTATTTT. The full variable domain, rest sourced from reference TRBV28 and TRBJ2-3, is DVKVTQSSRYLVKRTGEKVFLECVQDMDHENMFWYRQDPGLGLRLIYFSYDVKMKEKGDIPEGYSVSREKKERFSLILESASTNQTSMYLCASSVRLAGGDTQYFGPGTRLTVL.